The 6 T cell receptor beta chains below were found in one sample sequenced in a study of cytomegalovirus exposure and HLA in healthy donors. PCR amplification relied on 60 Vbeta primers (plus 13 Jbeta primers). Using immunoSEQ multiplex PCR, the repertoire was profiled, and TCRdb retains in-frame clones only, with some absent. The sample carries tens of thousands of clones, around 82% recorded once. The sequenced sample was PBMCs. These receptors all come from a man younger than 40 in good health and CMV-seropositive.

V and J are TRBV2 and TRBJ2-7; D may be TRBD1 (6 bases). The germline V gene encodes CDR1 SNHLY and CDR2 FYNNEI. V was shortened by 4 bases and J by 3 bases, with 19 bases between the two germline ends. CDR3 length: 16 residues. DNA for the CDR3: TGTGCCAGCAGTGGGCGAAAGGGCGGACAGCGCTACGAGCAGTACTTC. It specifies CASSGRKGGQRYEQYF.

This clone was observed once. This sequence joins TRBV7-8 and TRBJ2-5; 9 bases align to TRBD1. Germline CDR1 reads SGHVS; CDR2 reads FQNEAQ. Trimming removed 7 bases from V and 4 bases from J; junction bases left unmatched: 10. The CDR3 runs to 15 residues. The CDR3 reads CASTNRWDRAETQYF. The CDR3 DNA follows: TGTGCCAGCACCAACCGATGGGACAGGGCAGAGACCCAGTACTTC. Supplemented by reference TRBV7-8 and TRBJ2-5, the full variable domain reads GAGVSQSPRYKVAKRGQDVALRCDPISGHVSLFWYQQALGQGPEFLTYFQNEAQLDKSGLPSDRFFAERPEGSVSTLKIQRTQQEDSAVYLCASTNRWDRAETQYFGPGTRLLVL.

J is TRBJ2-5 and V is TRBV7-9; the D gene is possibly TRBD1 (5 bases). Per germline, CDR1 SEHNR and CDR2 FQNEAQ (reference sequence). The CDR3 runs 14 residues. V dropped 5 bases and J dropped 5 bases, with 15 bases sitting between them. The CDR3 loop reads CASSIRQFGETQYF. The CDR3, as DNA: TGTGCCAGCAGCATACGACAGTTCGGGGAGACCCAGTACTTC.

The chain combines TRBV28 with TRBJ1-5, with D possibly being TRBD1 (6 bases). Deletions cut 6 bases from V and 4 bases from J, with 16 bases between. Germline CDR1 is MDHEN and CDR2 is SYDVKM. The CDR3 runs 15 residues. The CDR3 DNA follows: TGTGCCAGCAGATCGGACAGAGGTTATAATCAGCCCCAGCATTTT. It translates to CASRSDRGYNQPQHF. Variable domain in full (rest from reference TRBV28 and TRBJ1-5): DVKVTQSSRYLVKRTGEKVFLECVQDMDHENMFWYRQDPGLGLRLIYFSYDVKMKEKGDIPEGYSVSREKKERFSLILESASTNQTSMYLCASRSDRGYNQPQHFGDGTRLSIL.

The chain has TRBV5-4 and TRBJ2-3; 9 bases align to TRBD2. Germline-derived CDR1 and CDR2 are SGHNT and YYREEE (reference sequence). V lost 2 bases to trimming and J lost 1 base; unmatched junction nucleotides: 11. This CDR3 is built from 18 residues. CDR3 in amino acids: CASSFSGGRALGTDTQYF. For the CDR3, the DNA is TGTGCCAGCAGCTTTAGTGGCGGGAGGGCCCTAGGCACAGATACGCAGTATTTT.

The CDR3, as DNA: TGTGCCAGCTCAGACAGGGGGCCTACCTACGAGCAGTACTTC. Residues: CASSDRGPTYEQYF. This chain links TRBV18 with TRBJ2-7; 10 bases line up with TRBD1. Germline CDR1 and CDR2: KGHSH and LQKENI. The CDR3 has 14 amino acids. Trimming cost V 5 bases and J 2 bases; bases outside gene matches: 3.